The clone carrying this T cell receptor (beta chain) was seen only a few times. Looked up from germline, CDR1 is ENHRY and CDR2 is SYGVKD. The CDR3 is 13 amino acids. With 4 bases removed from V and 5 bases from J, the gap between germline ends came to 9 bases. The data originate from a study of blood T cells in healthy people across ages. A second PCR, run for about 7 to 12 cycles, used a sample-barcoded 5' primer plus a J-beta primer mix. TCRdb re-called the 5' RACE reads through MiXCR, storing one row per CDR3 protein. The sample carries 800,000 to 1,300,000 distinct CDR3 sequences, almost 25% recorded once. This same sample was also part of a study on T cells of mothers and their children.

The TCR was taken from a girl aged 2-10 years in good health. The sequencing input was blood. This sequence joins TRBV10-3 and TRBJ2-1, with D unclear. CDR3 sequence (DNA): TGTGCCATCAGTGGGGTAAGAAACAATGAGCAGTTCTTC. It specifies CAISGVRNNEQFF.